A single sample gave rise to the 4 T cell receptor beta chains below, sequenced in a study of cytomegalovirus exposure and HLA in healthy donors. The PCR employed 60 Vbeta primers together with 13 Jbeta primers. Repertoires were generated with immunoSEQ multiplex PCR, while TCRdb's copy carries only in-frame clones and drops some. This sample has roughly 130,000 clones, with over 60% found just once. The source material was PBMCs. All receptors derive from a human donor in good health.

The V call is TRBV9, the J call TRBJ2-2, with D tentatively TRBD2 (5 bases). The CDR3 length is 16 residues. Germline loops: CDR1 SGDLS, CDR2 YYNGEE. The germline V and J ends were trimmed by 2 bases and 0 bases, with 11 bases remaining between them. CDR3 in DNA: TGTGCCAGCAGCGTTTCCGGGGTCCCGAACACCGGGGAGCTGTTTTTT. Amino acid sequence: CASSVSGVPNTGELFF.

The gene calls are TRBV4-2 and TRBJ1-2, with 11 bases that match TRBD1. The germline V gene has CDR1 LGHNA and CDR2 YNFKEQ. The ends lost 1 base at V and 8 bases at J; junction bases unmatched: 12. The CDR3 is made up of 17 amino acids. The CDR3 DNA reads TGTGCCAGCAGCCAAGTGGACAGGGGGCTGTCCCGAGGGGGCTACACCTTC. Protein: CASSQVDRGLSRGGYTF.

The chain links TRBV9 to TRBJ2-7; tentatively, D is TRBD2 (6 bases). Germline V gene lookup returns CDR1 SGDLS and CDR2 YYNGEE. The CDR3 is 13 amino acids. Trimming shortened V by 4 bases and J by 2 bases, and 10 bases separated the two germline ends. CDR3 coding DNA: TGTGCCAGCAGCCCGGGGGACCCCTACGAGCAGTACTTC. Translation: CASSPGDPYEQYF.

The chain couples TRBV6-1 to TRBJ2-2, with TRBD1 as a possible D gene (5 bases). The CDR3 covers 16 residues. Germline values: CDR1 MNHNS, CDR2 SASEGT. Trimming shortened V by 2 bases and J by 11 bases, and 21 bases separated the two germline ends. CDR3 DNA sequence: TGTGCCAGCAGTGAAATGGGTGGTTTGGGGCCGGAAGAGCTGTTTTTT. Translated: CASSEMGGLGPEELFF.